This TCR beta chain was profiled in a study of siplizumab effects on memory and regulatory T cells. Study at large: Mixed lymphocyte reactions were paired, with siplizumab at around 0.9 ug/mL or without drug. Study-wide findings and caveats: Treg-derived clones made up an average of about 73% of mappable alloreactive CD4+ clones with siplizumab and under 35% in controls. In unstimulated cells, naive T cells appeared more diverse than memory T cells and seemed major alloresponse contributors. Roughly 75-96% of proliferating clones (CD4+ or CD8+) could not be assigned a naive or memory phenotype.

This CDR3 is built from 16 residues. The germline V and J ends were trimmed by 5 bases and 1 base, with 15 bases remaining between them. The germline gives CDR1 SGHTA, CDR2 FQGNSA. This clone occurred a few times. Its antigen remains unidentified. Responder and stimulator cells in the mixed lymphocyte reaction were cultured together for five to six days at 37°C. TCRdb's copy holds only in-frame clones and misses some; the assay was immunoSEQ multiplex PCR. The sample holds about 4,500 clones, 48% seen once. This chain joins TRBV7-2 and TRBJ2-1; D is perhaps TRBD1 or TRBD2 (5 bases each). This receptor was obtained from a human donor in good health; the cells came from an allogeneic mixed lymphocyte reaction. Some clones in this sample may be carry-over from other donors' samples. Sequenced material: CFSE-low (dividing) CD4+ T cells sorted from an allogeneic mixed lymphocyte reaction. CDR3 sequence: CASSRDPTQSYNEQFF. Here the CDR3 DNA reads TGTGCCAGCAGCCGGGACCCTACTCAATCCTACAATGAGCAGTTCTTC.